Listed below are T cell receptor beta chains from one sample, sequenced in a study of shared clonotypes between healthy human individuals. TCRdb's copy holds only in-frame clones and misses some; the assay was immunoSEQ multiplex PCR. The sample shows 2,500,000 or so clones, roughly 90% of them seen only once. Sequencing used naive CD4+ T cells from PBMCs. The receptor source for this set is a man between 18 and 35 years old in good health. Some clones in this sample may be carry-over from other donors' samples. Both conserved end residues are part of each CDR3. A D gene is named only where the DNA matches it firmly. Not all rows give a size; the values are once, few, many and, for expanded clones, a class.

14,NA,TRBJ2-7,TRBV5-1,NA,CASSLEDRQYEQYF,TGCGCCAGCAGCTTGGAGGACAGACAGTACGAGCAGTACTTC
15,NA,TRBJ2-3,TRBV5-1,NA,CASSLRGHNVDTQYF,TGCGCCAGCAGCTTACGAGGGCACAACGTGGATACGCAGTATTTT
17,NA,TRBJ2-5,TRBV21-1,NA,CASNGQGASTPQETQYF,TGTGCCAGCAACGGACAGGGGGCTTCAACGCCACAAGAGACCCAGTACTTC
13,NA,TRBJ1-1,TRBV25-1,NA,CASTRTGNTEAFF,TGTGCCAGCACCCGGACGGGAAACACTGAAGCTTTCTTT
16,TRBD1,TRBJ2-2,TRBV19,NA,CASRKDRGRYTGELFF,TGTGCCAGTAGGAAGGACAGGGGGCGATACACCGGGGAGCTGTTTTTT
13,NA,TRBJ2-1,TRBV7-8,NA,CASSLWVYNEQFF,TGTGCCAGCAGCTTATGGGTCTACAATGAGCAGTTCTTC
15,NA,TRBJ2-7,TRBV6-1,NA,CASSEAWDTVYEQYF,TGTGCCAGCAGTGAAGCGTGGGACACTGTCTACGAGCAGTACTTC
13,NA,TRBJ1-1,TRBV2,NA,CASRGGGGTEAFF,TGTGCCAGCCGGGGAGGGGGTGGAACTGAAGCTTTCTTT
13,TRBD1,TRBJ1-1,TRBV5-6,NA,CASRTGGNTEAFF,TGTGCCAGCAGGACAGGGGGAAACACTGAAGCTTTCTTT
16,NA,TRBJ1-5,TRBV15,NA,CATSRDSDSIEQPQHF,TGTGCCACCAGCAGAGATAGCGACTCCATAGAACAGCCCCAGCATTTT
16,NA,TRBJ2-7,TRBV28,NA,CASSYLRDIGGREQYF,TGTGCCAGCAGCTATCTCCGGGACATCGGGGGACGGGAGCAGTACTTC
14,TRBD1,TRBJ1-1,TRBV7-2,NA,CASSPDRSRTEAFF,TGTGCCAGCAGCCCGGACAGGTCGAGAACTGAAGCTTTCTTT
14,NA,TRBJ1-3,TRBV25-1,few,CASSDKLSGNTIYF,TGTGCCAGCAGTGATAAACTCTCTGGAAACACCATATATTTT
15,NA,TRBJ2-2,TRBV6-4,NA,CASSQWTPSTGELFF,TGTGCCAGCAGTCAATGGACGCCGTCCACCGGGGAGCTGTTTTTT
16,NA,TRBJ2-6,TRBV5-1,NA,CASSLGASSGANVLTF,TGCGCCAGCAGCTTGGGAGCGTCCTCTGGGGCCAACGTCCTGACTTTC
14,NA,TRBJ2-3,TRBV5-1,NA,CASSLRDPRRVQYF,TGCGCCAGCAGCCTCCGGGACCCCCGCCGTGTGCAGTATTTT
14,NA,TRBJ2-5,TRBV5-4,NA,CASKKAGAQETQYF,TGTGCCAGCAAAAAGGCGGGGGCCCAAGAGACCCAGTACTTC